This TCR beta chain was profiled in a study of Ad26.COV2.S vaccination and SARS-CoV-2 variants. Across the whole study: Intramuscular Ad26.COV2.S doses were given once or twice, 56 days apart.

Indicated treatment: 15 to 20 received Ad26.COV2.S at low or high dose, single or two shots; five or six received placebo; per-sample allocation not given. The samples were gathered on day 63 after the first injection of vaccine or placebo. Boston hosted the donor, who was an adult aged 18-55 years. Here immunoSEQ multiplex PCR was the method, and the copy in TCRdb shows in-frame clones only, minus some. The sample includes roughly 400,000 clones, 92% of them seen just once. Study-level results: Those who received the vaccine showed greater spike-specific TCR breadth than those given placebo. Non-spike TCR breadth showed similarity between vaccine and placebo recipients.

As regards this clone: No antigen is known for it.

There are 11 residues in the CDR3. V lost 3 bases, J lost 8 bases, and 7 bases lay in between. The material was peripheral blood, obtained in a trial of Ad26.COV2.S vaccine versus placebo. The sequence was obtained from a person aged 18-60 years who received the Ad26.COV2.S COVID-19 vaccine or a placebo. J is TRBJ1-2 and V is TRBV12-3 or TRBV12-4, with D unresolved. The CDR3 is CASSFIEGYTF. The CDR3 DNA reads TGTGCCAGCAGTTTTATCGAGGGCTACACCTTC.